The T cell receptor (beta chain) under discussion was sequenced for a study of regulatory and conventional T cells in RAG deficiency. CDR3 length: 16 residues. V was trimmed by 2 bases and J by 5 bases, leaving 16 bases between them. The germline V gene has CDR1 LNHNV and CDR2 YYDKDF (reference sequence). Repertoires were generated with immunoSEQ multiplex PCR, while TCRdb's copy carries only in-frame clones and drops some. Of about 28,000 clones listed, 80% to 95% were seen once; the top ten hold approximately 0.8%. This clone was seen only once. The sorted regulatory T cells were CD4+, CD25-high and CD127-low, with genomic DNA sequenced. These data are also associated with another study on regulatory T cells. That paper adds: The primer mix had 52 TRBV and 13 TRBJ primers.

This sequence originates from a human donor in good health. What was sequenced was Tregs sorted from blood. V gene TRBV15 combines with J gene TRBJ2-1; tentatively, D is TRBD2 (5 bases). CDR3 protein: CATSRTRGLVDNEQFF. The CDR3 bases are TGTGCCACCAGCAGAACCCGAGGGTTGGTGGACAATGAGCAGTTCTTC.